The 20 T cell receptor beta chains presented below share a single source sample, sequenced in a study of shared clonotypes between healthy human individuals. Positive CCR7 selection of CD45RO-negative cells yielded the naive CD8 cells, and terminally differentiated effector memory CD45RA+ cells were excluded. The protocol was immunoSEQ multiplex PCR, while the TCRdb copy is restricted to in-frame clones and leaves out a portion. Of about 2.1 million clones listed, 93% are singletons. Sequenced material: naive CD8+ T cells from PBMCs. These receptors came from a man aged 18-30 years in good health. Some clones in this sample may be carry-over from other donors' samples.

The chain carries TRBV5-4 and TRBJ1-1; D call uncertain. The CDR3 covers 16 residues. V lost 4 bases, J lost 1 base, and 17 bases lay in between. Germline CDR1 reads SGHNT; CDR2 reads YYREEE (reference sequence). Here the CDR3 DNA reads TGTGCCAGCAGCGCTCTGGAGGGTGGGCCGAACACTGAAGCTTTCTTT. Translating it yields CASSALEGGPNTEAFF.

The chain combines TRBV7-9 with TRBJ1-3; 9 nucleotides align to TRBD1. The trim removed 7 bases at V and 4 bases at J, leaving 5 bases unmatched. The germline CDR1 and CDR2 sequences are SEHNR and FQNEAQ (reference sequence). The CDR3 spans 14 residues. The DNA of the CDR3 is TGTGCCAGCATCGACAGGGGGACGGGAAACACCATATATTTT. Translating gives CASIDRGTGNTIYF.

The CDR3 region is CASSLRSAYNEQFF. The CDR3 DNA is TGTGCCAGCAGTTTAAGGTCCGCCTACAATGAGCAGTTCTTC. The chain is built from TRBV27 and TRBJ2-1; D gene uncertain. The CDR3 is made up of 14 amino acids. Germline V gene data show CDR1 as MNHEY and CDR2 as SMNVEV (reference sequence). The V end lost 2 bases, the J end lost 2 bases, and 7 bases lay between the germline ends.

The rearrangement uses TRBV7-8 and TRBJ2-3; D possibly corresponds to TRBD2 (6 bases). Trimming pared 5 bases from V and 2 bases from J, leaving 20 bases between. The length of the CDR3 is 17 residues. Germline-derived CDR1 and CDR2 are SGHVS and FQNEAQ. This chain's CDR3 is CASSPFGGRGPTDTQYF. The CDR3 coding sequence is TGTGCCAGCAGCCCTTTTGGCGGGCGGGGACCCACAGATACGCAGTATTTT.

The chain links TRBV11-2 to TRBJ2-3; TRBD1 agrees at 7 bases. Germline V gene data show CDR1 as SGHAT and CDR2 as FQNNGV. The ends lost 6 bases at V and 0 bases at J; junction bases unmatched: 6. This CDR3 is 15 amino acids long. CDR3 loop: CASSSRTGSTDTQYF. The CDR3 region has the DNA TGTGCCAGCAGTTCACGGACAGGTAGCACAGATACGCAGTATTTT.

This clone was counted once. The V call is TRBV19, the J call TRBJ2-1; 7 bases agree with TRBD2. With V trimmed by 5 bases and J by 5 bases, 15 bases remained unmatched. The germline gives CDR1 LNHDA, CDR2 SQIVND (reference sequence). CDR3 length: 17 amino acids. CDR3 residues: CASSALGTSDVNNEQFF. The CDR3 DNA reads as TGTGCCAGTAGTGCCCTGGGAACTAGCGATGTAAACAATGAGCAGTTCTTC.

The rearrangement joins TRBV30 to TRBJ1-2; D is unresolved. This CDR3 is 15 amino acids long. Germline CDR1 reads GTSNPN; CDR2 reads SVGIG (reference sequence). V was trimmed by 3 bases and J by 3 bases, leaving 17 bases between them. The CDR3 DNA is TGTGCCTGGAGCTTCGATGGTTGGAGAGACTATGGCTACACCTTC. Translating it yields CAWSFDGWRDYGYTF. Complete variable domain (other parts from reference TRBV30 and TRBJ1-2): SQTIHQWPATLVQPVGSPLSLECTVEGTSNPNLYWYRQAAGRGLQLLFYSVGIGQISSEVPQNLSASRPQDRQFILSSKKLLLSDSGFYLCAWSFDGWRDYGYTFGSGTRLTVV.

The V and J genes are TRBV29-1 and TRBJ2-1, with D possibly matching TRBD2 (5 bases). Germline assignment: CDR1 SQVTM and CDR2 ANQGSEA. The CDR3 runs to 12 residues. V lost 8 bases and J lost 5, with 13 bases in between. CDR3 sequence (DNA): TGCAGCCCCAAAGCGGCGAACAATGAGCAGTTCTTC. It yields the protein CSPKAANNEQFF.

Here the CDR3 DNA reads TGTGCCAGCAGTAATCGACAGACGACGAACACCGGGGAGCTGTTTTTT. Protein: CASSNRQTTNTGELFF. This chain joins TRBV27 and TRBJ2-2, with D maybe TRBD1 (5 bases). The germline V gene has CDR1 MNHEY and CDR2 SMNVEV (reference sequence). This CDR3 is 16 amino acids long. Trimming left V 5 bases short and J 0 bases short, with 13 bases between.

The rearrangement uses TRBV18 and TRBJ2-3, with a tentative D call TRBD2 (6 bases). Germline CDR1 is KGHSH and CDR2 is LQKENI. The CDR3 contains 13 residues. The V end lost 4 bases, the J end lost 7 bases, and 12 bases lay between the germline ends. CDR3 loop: CASSLPTSNTQYF. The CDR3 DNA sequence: TGTGCCAGCTCACTCCCGACTAGTAATACGCAGTATTTT.

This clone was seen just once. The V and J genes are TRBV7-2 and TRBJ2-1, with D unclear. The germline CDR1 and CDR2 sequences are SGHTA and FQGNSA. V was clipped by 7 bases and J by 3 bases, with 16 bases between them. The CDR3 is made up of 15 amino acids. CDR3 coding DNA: TGTGCCAGCACCCTCCGGTCGGTTTACTACAATGAGCAGTTCTTC. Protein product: CASTLRSVYYNEQFF.

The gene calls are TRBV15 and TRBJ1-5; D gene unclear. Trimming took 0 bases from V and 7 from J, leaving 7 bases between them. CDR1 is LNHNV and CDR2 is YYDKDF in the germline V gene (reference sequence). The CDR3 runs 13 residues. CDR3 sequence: CATSREYEQPQHF. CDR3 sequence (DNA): TGTGCCACCAGCAGAGAGTATGAGCAGCCCCAGCATTTT.

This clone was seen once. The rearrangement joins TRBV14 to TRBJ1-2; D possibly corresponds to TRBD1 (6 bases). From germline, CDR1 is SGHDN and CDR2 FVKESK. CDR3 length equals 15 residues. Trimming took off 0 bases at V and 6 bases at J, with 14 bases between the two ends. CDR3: CASSQDRRGLDGYTF. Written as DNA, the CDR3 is TGTGCCAGCAGCCAAGATAGGCGGGGGCTAGATGGCTACACCTTC.

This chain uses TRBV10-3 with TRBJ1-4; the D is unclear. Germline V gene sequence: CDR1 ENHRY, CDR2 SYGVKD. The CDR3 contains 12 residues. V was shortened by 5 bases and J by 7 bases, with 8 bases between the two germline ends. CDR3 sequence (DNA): TGTGCCATCAGTCCGGATAGTGAAAAACTGTTTTTT. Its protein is CAISPDSEKLFF.

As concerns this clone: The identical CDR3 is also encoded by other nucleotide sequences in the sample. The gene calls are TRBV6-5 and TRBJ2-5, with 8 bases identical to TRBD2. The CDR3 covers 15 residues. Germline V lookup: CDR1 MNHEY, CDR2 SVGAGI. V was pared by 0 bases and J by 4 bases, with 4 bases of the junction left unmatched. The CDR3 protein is CASSYSGLAGETQYF. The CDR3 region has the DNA TGTGCCAGCAGTTACTCGGGGCTAGCGGGAGAGACCCAGTACTTC.

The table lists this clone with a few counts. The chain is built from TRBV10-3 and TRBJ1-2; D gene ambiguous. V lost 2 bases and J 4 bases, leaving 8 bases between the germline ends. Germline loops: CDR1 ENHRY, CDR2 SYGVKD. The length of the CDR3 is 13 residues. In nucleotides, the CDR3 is TGTGCCATCAGTGAGAAGGTTAGCTATGGCTACACCTTC. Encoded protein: CAISEKVSYGYTF.

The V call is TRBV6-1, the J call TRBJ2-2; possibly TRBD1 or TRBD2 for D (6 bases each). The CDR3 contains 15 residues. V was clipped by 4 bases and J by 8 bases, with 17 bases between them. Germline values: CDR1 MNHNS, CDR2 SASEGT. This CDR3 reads CASSGRGPARGELFF. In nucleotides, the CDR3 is TGTGCCAGCAGTGGCCGGGGGCCGGCAAGAGGGGAGCTGTTTTTT.

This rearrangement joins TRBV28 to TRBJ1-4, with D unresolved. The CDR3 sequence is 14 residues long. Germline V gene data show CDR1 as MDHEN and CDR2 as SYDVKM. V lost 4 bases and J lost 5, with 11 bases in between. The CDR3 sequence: CASSYNELNEKLFF. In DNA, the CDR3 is TGTGCCAGCAGTTACAATGAGTTGAATGAAAAACTGTTTTTT.

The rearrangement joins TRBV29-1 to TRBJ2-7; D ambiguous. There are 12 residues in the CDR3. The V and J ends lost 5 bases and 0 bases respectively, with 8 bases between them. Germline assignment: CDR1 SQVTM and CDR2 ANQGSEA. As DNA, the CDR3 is TGCAGCGTTATATCGGTCTCCTACGAGCAGTACTTC. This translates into CSVISVSYEQYF.

The CDR3 region has the DNA TGCGCCAGCAGCTTGGTCCAGGGCGATCAGCCCCAGCATTTT. Translating gives CASSLVQGDQPQHF. This chain connects TRBV5-1 to TRBJ1-5; D is perhaps TRBD1 (5 bases). The CDR3 length is 14 residues. The V gene's germline CDR1 is SGHRS and CDR2 YFSETQ. With 0 bases removed from V and 5 bases from J, the gap between germline ends came to 9 bases. Together with reference TRBV5-1 and TRBJ1-5, the CDR3 gives the full variable domain: KAGVTQTPRYLIKTRGQQVTLSCSPISGHRSVSWYQQTPGQGLQFLFEYFSETQRNKGNFPGRFSGRQFSNSRSEMNVSTLELGDSALYLCASSLVQGDQPQHFGDGTRLSIL.